This passage covers 6 T cell receptor beta chains from one sample sequenced in a study of T cells in Graves' hyperthyroidism and ophthalmopathy. Researchers amplified the TCR beta CDR3 regions from RNA transcripts. When the TCR CDR3 underwent first-round RT-PCR, the HTBI primer set was used. In TCRdb, the multiplex PCR reads were re-called with MiXCR into one record per CDR3 protein. The table has about 380,000 distinct CDR3 sequences, about 14% seen once. The sequenced sample was blood. The receptors shown here come from a woman in her 30s with Graves' ophthalmopathy.

This clonotype has a count of ten or more. The chain combines TRBV3-1 with TRBJ1-5; 10 bases line up with TRBD1. Losses at the gene ends were 0 bases for V and 14 bases for J; bases not matched to a gene: 10. CDR1 LGHDT and CDR2 YNNKEL come from the germline V gene (reference sequence). The CDR3 is 15 amino acids. The CDR3 loop is CASSQERDRGQTKHF. Written as DNA, the CDR3 is TGTGCCAGCAGCCAAGAACGGGACAGGGGCCAAACGAAGCATTTT.

V usage is TRBV19 and J usage is TRBJ1-1; D unclear. The CDR3 consists of 17 residues. Germline CDR1 is LNHDA and CDR2 is SQIVND (reference sequence). The V end lost 1 base, the J end lost 4 bases, and 19 bases lay between the germline ends. The CDR3 reads CASSIAQGGEMSTEAFF. CDR3 coding DNA: TGTGCCAGTAGTATAGCCCAAGGCGGGGAAATGAGCACTGAAGCTTTCTTT.

This clonotype occurred a few times. V gene TRBV10-2 combines with J gene TRBJ2-6; D might be TRBD1 (6 bases). CDR3 length: 14 residues. Germline V gene lookup returns CDR1 WSHSY and CDR2 SAAADI. V was pared by 7 bases and J by 0 bases, with 7 bases between. The CDR3 region is CASMDSSGANVLTF. For the CDR3, the DNA is TGCGCCAGCATGGACAGCTCTGGGGCCAACGTCCTGACTTTC.

This clonotype was seen many times. The chain carries TRBV5-4 and TRBJ2-1; D possibly corresponds to TRBD2 (7 bases). Germline assignment: CDR1 SGHNT and CDR2 YYREEE (reference sequence). Trimming removed 0 bases at V and 6 bases at J, with 16 bases between. The CDR3 length is 16 residues. The CDR3 sequence: CASSLAGRGPGNEQFF. The CDR3 DNA sequence: TGTGCCAGCAGCTTGGCCGGGCGGGGGCCGGGCAATGAGCAGTTCTTC.

V is TRBV2 and J is TRBJ1-1; D call uncertain. This CDR3 contains 15 residues. V lost 2 bases and J lost 2, with 12 bases in between. CDR1 is SNHLY, CDR2 FYNNEI, per germline. In nucleotides, the CDR3 is TGTGCCAGCAGTGAATATAGGGCCGCAAACACTGAAGCTTTCTTT. Translated, it gives CASSEYRAANTEAFF.

Of note for this clonotype: Germline is not matched at one junction end, which may reflect a read error. The chain uses TRBV7-9 and TRBJ1-2; possibly TRBD1 for D (5 bases). The CDR3 totals 14 residues. Per germline, CDR1 SEHNR and CDR2 FQNEAQ (reference sequence). This CDR3 reads CASSPAGDNYGYTF. CDR3 nucleotides: TGCGCCAGCAGCCCAGCGGGGGATAACTATGGCTACACCTTC.